This T cell receptor beta chain appears in the sequencing data of a study of cytomegalovirus exposure and HLA in healthy donors. Overall study: An early data release held approximately 80 million unique TCRs from HLA-typed donors.

The study ran its PCR with 60 Vbeta and 13 Jbeta primers. Clones were sequenced by immunoSEQ multiplex PCR, and TCRdb holds only the in-frame ones, with some missing. The sample records roughly 120,000 clones, around 73% being singletons. Study-wide results and limits: Analysis performed later found roughly 17,000 TCR beta sequences associated with HLA alleles at 0.05 false discovery rate. A later analysis reported that several of the most significant clusters appeared to be linked to common viral pathogens, among them Epstein-Barr virus. Most TCR sequences showed up rarely, but some public TCRs showed up in many donors.

Concerning this clone itself: Its specificity is unknown.

The CDR3 extends over 16 amino acids. The J segment lost 5 bases and the V segment lost 10 bases, leaving 15 bases of the junction unmatched. Per germline, CDR1 ENHRY and CDR2 SYGVKD. Sequenced: PBMCs. The V call is TRBV10-3, the J call TRBJ2-1; 9 positions match TRBD2. This clonotype was obtained from a woman in her 30s in good health and CMV-seropositive. The CDR3 DNA follows: TGTGCCACCCTCGGGAGGTTGGTAGCGGGAGACAATGAGCAGTTCTTC. This codes for CATLGRLVAGDNEQFF.